This T cell receptor (beta chain) was recovered during a study of control samples from healthy donors and cancer patients. Repertoires were generated with immunoSEQ multiplex PCR, while TCRdb's copy carries only in-frame clones and drops some. The sample has some 70,000 clones, approximately 86% seen once; the top ten hold approximately 14%. The V segment lost 6 bases and the J segment 3 bases; nucleotides outside the gene matches: 4. The CDR3 spans 13 residues. The germline gives CDR1 MNHEY, CDR2 SVGAGI. The genes are TRBV6-5 and TRBJ1-2; 7 bases align to TRBD1. Sample: blood. This sequence was found in a man aged 55 to 70 in good health. CDR3 residues: CASSLDRDYGYTF. The CDR3 bases are TGTGCCAGCAGCCTTGACAGGGACTATGGCTACACCTTC.